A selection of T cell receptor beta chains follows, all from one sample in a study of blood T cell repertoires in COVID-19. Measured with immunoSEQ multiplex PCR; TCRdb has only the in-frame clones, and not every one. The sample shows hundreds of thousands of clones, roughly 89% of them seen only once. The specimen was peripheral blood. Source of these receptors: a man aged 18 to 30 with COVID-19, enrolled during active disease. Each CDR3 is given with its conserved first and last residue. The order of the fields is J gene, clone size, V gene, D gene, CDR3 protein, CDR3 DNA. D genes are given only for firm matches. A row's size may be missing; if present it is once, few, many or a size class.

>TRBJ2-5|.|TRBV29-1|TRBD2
CSEMTVAGGGETQYF
TGCAGCGAGATGACAGTAGCGGGAGGGGGAGAGACCCAGTACTTC
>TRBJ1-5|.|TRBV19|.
CASSIGLPGNQPQHF
TGTGCCAGTAGTATTGGGCTTCCCGGCAATCAGCCCCAGCATTTT
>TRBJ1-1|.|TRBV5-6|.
CASSLWVAPRVAEAFF
TGTGCCAGCAGCTTGTGGGTGGCCCCCAGGGTGGCTGAAGCTTTCTTT
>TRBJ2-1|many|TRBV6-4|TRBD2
CASSSGSYNEQFF
TGTGCCAGCAGTAGCGGGAGTTACAATGAGCAGTTCTTC
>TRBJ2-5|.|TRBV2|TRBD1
CASSRFQGAGETQYF
TGTGCCAGCAGTAGGTTTCAGGGGGCCGGGGAGACCCAGTACTTC
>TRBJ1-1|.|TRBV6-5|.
CASSSRGRQEAFF
TGTGCCAGCAGTTCCCGGGGGAGGCAGGAAGCTTTCTTT
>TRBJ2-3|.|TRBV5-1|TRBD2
CASSLALAGTDTQYF
TGCGCCAGCAGCTTGGCGCTAGCGGGAACAGATACGCAGTATTTT
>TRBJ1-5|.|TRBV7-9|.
CASSLETFVYSNQPQHF
TGTGCCAGCAGCTTAGAAACCTTCGTCTATAGCAATCAGCCCCAGCATTTT
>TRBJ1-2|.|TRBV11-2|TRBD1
CASSLDGSGGGFYGYTF
TGTGCCAGCAGCTTAGATGGGTCAGGGGGAGGATTCTATGGCTACACCTTC
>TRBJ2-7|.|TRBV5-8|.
CASSLLITGTSYEQYF
TGTGCCAGCAGCTTATTAATTACAGGGACCTCCTACGAGCAGTACTTC
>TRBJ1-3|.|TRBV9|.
CASSVQFGGFSGNTIYF
TGTGCCAGCAGCGTACAGTTTGGAGGCTTCTCTGGAAACACCATATATTTT
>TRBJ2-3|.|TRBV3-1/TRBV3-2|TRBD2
CASSQVGGRGATTDTQYF
TGTGCCAGCAGCCAAGTAGGAGGGCGGGGGGCGACCACAGATACGCAGTATTTT
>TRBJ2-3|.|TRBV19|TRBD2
CASSFPSGGVDTQYF
TGTGCCAGTAGTTTTCCTAGCGGGGGGGTAGATACGCAGTATTTT
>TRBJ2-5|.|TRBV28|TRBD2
CASTRGGLAGGVGETQYF
TGTGCCAGCACCCGGGGAGGGCTAGCGGGAGGAGTGGGAGAGACCCAGTACTTC
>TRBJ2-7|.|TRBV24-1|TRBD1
CATSGPRTGGRSYEQYF
TGTGCCACCAGTGGGCCCCGGACAGGGGGCCGTTCCTACGAGCAGTACTTC